These 2 T cell receptor beta chains were sequenced from one sample in a study of shared clonotypes between healthy human individuals. Clones were sequenced by immunoSEQ multiplex PCR, and TCRdb holds only the in-frame ones, with some missing. Of 2 million to 2.5 million clones listed, more than 80% are singletons. Source material: naive CD4+ T cells from PBMCs. The sample's subset: CD45RA+ positively selected. The receptors were sampled from a young man in good health. Some clones in this sample may be carry-over from other donors' samples.

Only one count was recorded for this clone. CDR3 in DNA: TGTGCCAGCAGTTGGGGCGGCCCTAGCACAGATACGCAGTATTTT. This translates into CASSWGGPSTDTQYF. The rearrangement joins TRBV28 to TRBJ2-3; perhaps TRBD1 as D (5 bases). The V end lost 4 bases, the J end lost 0 bases, and 11 bases lay between the germline ends. Germline CDR1 is MDHEN and CDR2 is SYDVKM. There are 15 residues in the CDR3. Complete variable domain (other parts from reference TRBV28 and TRBJ2-3): DVKVTQSSRYLVKRTGEKVFLECVQDMDHENMFWYRQDPGLGLRLIYFSYDVKMKEKGDIPEGYSVSREKKERFSLILESASTNQTSMYLCASSWGGPSTDTQYFGPGTRLTVL.

The chain combines TRBV6-6 with TRBJ2-7; TRBD2 agrees at 8 bases. Losses at the gene ends were 0 bases for V and 4 bases for J; bases not matched to a gene: 5. This CDR3 comprises 15 residues. Germline assignment: CDR1 MNHNY and CDR2 SVGAGI (reference sequence). In DNA, the CDR3 is TGTGCCAGCAGTTACTCGTCGGGAGGGCCTTACGAGCAGTACTTC. Translated, it gives CASSYSSGGPYEQYF.